This is a list of T cell receptor beta chains from one sample in a study of post-analysis software for immune sequencing data. TCRdb processed the PCR reads anew with MiXCR; each CDR3 protein has one entry. The data contain 750,000 to 950,000 distinct CDR3 sequences, roughly 50% of them singletons. Sequenced: blood. These receptor sequences come from a girl aged 10 to 17 with multiple sclerosis. Both conserved end residues are trimmed from each CDR3. The D gene is left open where the match is weak.

D gene | V gene | CDR3 protein
TRBD2 | TRBV5-1 | ASKVGGAYEQY
. | TRBV5-1 | ASSNQRNYGYT
TRBD1 | TRBV5-1 | ASSLGQKIHEQY
. | TRBV7-2 | ASSPLGRGAYT
. | TRBV7-2 | ASSLASQGYSNQPQH
. | TRBV5-1 | ASSLDSSTYEQY
. | TRBV5-1 | ASSSGQASYNEQF
. | TRBV9 | ASSVGGFGGYT
. | TRBV29-1 | SVVVSSTDTQY
. | TRBV6-5 | ASISLNTDTQY
TRBD1 | TRBV5-1 | ASSIPGTGGDYGYT
. | TRBV7-6 | ASSGGWSGDYNEQF
. | TRBV20-1 | SAQRQGSYGYT
TRBD1 | TRBV20-1 | SASFGTGDSNTEAF
. | TRBV20-1 | SARGPTIYEQY
. | TRBV10-3 | AISDQSSYEQY
. | TRBV7-3 | ASSLTRRGGTDTQY
TRBD2 | TRBV20-1 | SAGGSGTDTQY
. | TRBV12-3/TRBV12-4 | ASSFGGAFGYT
TRBD1 | TRBV3-1 | ASSQVPGGAAYEQY
TRBD2 | TRBV29-1 | SVVSGGLTDTQY
. | TRBV6-2/TRBV6-3 | ASSYAGDYGYT
. | TRBV20-1 | SATLPGRSYGYT
TRBD2 | TRBV7-9 | ASSLALTSGSPDTQY
. | TRBV12-3/TRBV12-4 | ASSVIRTDSYEQY
. | TRBV4-1 | ASSQDRYRTYEQY
. | TRBV7-2 | ASSLHRGKTDTQY
. | TRBV29-1 | SVVQQGIEQF
. | TRBV4-1 | ASSQDLGAAAYTDTQY
. | TRBV2 | ASSGFQGGNEQF
TRBD2 | TRBV19 | ASSMWGGTQY
TRBD2 | TRBV29-1 | SVVLAGFYNEQF
. | TRBV20-1 | SARRATERNNQPQH
. | TRBV20-1 | SARGGGGYT